The 8 T cell receptor beta chains reported below all come from one sample, sequenced in a study of blood T cell repertoires in COVID-19. Profiled with immunoSEQ multiplex PCR; TCRdb holds only in-frame clones, not every one. The table records roughly 120,000 clones, around 85% of them present only once. Sequenced: peripheral blood. The receptors originated from a woman of 80 years or more with COVID-19, enrolled during active disease.

This clone has a single count. The gene calls are TRBV6-5 and TRBJ2-7, with TRBD2 matching over 10 bases. CDR3 length equals 16 residues. J gave up 3 bases and V 0 bases, and 5 bases lay outside the gene matches. Germline V CDR1 and CDR2: MNHEY, SVGAGI. The CDR3 here is CASSYSKRTSGYEQYF. The CDR3 nucleotides read TGTGCCAGCAGTTACTCGAAACGGACTAGCGGCTACGAGCAGTACTTC.

The V gene is TRBV11-2, the J gene TRBJ1-6; D may be TRBD1 (5 bases). Germline CDR1 reads SGHAT; CDR2 reads FQNNGV. Trimming left V 3 bases short and J 7 bases short, with 10 bases between. This CDR3 is 14 amino acids long. The CDR3, as DNA: TGTGCCAGCAGCTTGGGCCAGGGAAATTCACCCCTCCACTTT. Protein: CASSLGQGNSPLHF.

In its sample, this clone was seen once. V and J are TRBV18 and TRBJ2-7, with a weak D call TRBD2 (5 bases). The CDR3 consists of 13 residues. Germline V CDR1 and CDR2: KGHSH, LQKENI. The ends were cut back, 2 bases at V and 6 bases at J, with 11 bases in the middle. CDR3 sequence (DNA): TGTGCCAGCTCACCAAACCGGGGTGGCGAGCAGTACTTC. Amino acid sequence: CASSPNRGGEQYF.

The rearrangement uses TRBV24-1 and TRBJ2-7; D perhaps matches TRBD1 (5 bases). The CDR3 contains 13 residues. V gave up 7 bases and J gave up 3 bases, with 12 bases separating them. Germline assignment: CDR1 KGHDR and CDR2 SFDVKD. The CDR3 here is CATRARQNYEQYF. The CDR3, as DNA: TGTGCCACCAGGGCGAGACAGAACTACGAGCAGTACTTC.

The gene calls are TRBV27 and TRBJ1-4; D is perhaps TRBD1 (5 bases). With 2 bases removed from V and 11 bases from J, the gap between germline ends came to 9 bases. There are 12 residues in the CDR3. The germline V gene has CDR1 MNHEY and CDR2 SMNVEV (reference sequence). The CDR3 here is CASSLNGGKLFF. CDR3 coding DNA: TGTGCCAGCAGTTTAAACGGGGGGAAACTGTTTTTT.

DNA of the CDR3: TGTGCCAGTAGTAGCAGACAGGGAGCCCCTGAAAAACTGTTTTTT. It translates to CASSSRQGAPEKLFF. The rearrangement joins TRBV19 to TRBJ1-4, with 7 positions matching TRBD1. With V trimmed by 4 bases and J by 7 bases, 9 bases remained unmatched. The CDR3 totals 15 residues. The germline CDR1 and CDR2 sequences are LNHDA and SQIVND (reference sequence).

The CDR3 loop is CASSPAGGYEQYF. CDR3 bases: TGTGCCAGCAGCCCAGCGGGAGGGTACGAGCAGTACTTC. The V call is TRBV9, the J call TRBJ2-7; 10 nucleotides align to TRBD2. There are 13 residues in the CDR3. The germline CDR1 and CDR2 sequences are SGDLS and YYNGEE. The V gene end was trimmed by 4 bases and the J gene end by 4 bases; junction bases not matched to a gene: 2.

This clone showed up just once. The chain uses TRBV7-9 and TRBJ1-2; 12 nucleotides agree with TRBD1. Germline CDR1 reads SEHNR; CDR2 reads FQNEAQ (reference sequence). The CDR3 length is 15 residues. With V trimmed by 4 bases and J by 8 bases, 8 bases remained unmatched. In DNA, the CDR3 is TGTGCCAGCAGCTCCCCGGGACAGGGGGCAGGAGGCTACACCTTC. Translating it yields CASSSPGQGAGGYTF.